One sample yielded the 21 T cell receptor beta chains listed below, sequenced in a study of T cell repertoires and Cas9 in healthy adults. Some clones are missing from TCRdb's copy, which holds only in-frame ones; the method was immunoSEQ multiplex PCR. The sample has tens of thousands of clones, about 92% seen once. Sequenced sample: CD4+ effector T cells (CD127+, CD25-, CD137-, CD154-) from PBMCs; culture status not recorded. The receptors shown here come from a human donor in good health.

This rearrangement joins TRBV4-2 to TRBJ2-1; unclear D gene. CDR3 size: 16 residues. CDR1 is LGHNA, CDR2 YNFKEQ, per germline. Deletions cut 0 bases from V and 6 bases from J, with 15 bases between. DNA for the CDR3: TGTGCCAGCAGCCAAGATGAGGACGGACGTTCCAATGAGCAGTTCTTC. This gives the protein CASSQDEDGRSNEQFF.

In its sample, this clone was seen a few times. CDR3 residues: CASSVGGGAPGELFF. CDR3 sequence (DNA): TGTGCCAGCAGTGTTGGAGGGGGGGCTCCCGGGGAGCTGTTTTTT. V gene TRBV2 combines with J gene TRBJ2-2; D may be TRBD2 (7 bases). The CDR3 sequence is 15 residues long. Germline CDR1 is SNHLY and CDR2 is FYNNEI. The germline V and J ends were trimmed by 4 bases and 6 bases, with 15 bases remaining between them. Full variable domain (missing parts from reference TRBV2 and TRBJ2-2): EPEVTQTPSHQVTQMGQEVILRCVPISNHLYFYWYRQILGQKVEFLVSFYNNEISEKSEIFDDQFSVERPDGSNFTLKIRSTKLEDSAMYFCASSVGGGAPGELFFGEGSRLTVL.

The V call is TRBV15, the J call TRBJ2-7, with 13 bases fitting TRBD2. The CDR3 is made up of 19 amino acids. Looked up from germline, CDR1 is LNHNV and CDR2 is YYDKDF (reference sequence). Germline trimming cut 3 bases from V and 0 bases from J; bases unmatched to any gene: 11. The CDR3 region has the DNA TGTGCCACCAGCAGGGGACTAGCGGGGTCCCACCCGCTCTCCTACGAGCAGTACTTC. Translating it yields CATSRGLAGSHPLSYEQYF.

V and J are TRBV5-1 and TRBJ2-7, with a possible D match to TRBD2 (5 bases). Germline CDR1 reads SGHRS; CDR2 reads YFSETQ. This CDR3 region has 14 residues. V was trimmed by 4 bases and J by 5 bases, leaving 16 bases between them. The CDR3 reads CASSLDSQRDEQYF. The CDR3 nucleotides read TGCGCCAGCAGCCTGGACTCACAGAGGGACGAGCAGTACTTC.

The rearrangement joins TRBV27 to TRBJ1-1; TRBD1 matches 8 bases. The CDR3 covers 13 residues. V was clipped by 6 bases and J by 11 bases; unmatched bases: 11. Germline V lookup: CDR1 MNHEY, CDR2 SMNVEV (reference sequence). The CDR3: CASRSYWTGFAFF. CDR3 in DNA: TGTGCCAGCAGGAGCTATTGGACAGGGTTCGCTTTCTTT.

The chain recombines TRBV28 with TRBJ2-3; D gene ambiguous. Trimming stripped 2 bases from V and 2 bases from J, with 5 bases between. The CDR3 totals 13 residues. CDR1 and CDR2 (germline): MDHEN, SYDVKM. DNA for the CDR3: TGTGCCAGCAGTTTAACCTTCACAGATACGCAGTATTTT. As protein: CASSLTFTDTQYF.

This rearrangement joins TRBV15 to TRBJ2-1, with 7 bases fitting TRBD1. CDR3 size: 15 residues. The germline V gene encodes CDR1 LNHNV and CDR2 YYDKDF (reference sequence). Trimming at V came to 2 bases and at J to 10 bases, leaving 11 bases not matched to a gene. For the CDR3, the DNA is TGTGCCACCAGCAGAAGCTTCGACAGGGAAGAGGAGCAGTTCTTC. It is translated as CATSRSFDREEEQFF.

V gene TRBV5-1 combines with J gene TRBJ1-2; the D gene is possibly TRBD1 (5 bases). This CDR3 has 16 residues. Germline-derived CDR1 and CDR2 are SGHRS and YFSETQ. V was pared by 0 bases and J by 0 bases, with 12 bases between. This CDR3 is CASSLGDSRSNYGYTF. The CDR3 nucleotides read TGCGCCAGCAGCTTGGGTGACAGCCGATCTAACTATGGCTACACCTTC.

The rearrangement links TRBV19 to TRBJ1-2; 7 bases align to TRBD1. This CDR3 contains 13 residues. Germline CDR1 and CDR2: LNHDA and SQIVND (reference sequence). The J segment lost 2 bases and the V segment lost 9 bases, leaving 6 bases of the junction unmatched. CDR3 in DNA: TGTGCCAGCCAGGGGGGGTCGAACTATGGCTACACCTTC. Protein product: CASQGGSNYGYTF.

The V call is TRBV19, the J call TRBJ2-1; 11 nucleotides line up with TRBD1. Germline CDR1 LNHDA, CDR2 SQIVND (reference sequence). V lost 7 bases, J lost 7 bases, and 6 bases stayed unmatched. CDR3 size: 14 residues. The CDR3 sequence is CASTGQGAQNEQFF. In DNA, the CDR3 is TGTGCCAGTACCGGACAGGGGGCGCAAAATGAGCAGTTCTTC. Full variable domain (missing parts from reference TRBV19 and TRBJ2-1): DGGITQSPKYLFRKEGQNVTLSCEQNLNHDAMYWYRQDPGQGLRLIYYSQIVNDFQKGDIAEGYSVSREKKESFPLTVTSAQKNPTAFYLCASTGQGAQNEQFFGPGTRLTVL.

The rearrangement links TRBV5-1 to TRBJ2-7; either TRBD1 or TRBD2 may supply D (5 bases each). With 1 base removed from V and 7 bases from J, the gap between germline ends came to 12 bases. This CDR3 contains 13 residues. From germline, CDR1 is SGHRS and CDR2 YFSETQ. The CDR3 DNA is TGCGCCAGCAGCTTGTTTTATGGGGGTGAGCAGTACTTC. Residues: CASSLFYGGEQYF.

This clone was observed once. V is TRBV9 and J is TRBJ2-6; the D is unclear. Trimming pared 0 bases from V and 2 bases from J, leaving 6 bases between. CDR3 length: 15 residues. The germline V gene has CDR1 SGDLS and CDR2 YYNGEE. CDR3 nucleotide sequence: TGTGCCAGCAGCGTAGTAGTAGCTGGGGCCAACGTCCTGACTTTC. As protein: CASSVVVAGANVLTF. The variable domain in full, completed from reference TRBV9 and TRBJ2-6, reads DSGVTQTPKHLITATGQRVTLRCSPRSGDLSVYWYQQSLDQGLQFLIQYYNGEERAKGNILERFSAQQFPDLHSELNLSSLELGDSALYFCASSVVVAGANVLTFGAGSRLTVL.

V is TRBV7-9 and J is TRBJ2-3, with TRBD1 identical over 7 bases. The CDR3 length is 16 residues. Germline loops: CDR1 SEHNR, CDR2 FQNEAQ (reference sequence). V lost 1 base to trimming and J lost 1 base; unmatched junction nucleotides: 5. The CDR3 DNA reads TGTGCCAGCAGCTTAGATAGGGGGCAGGGCACAGATACGCAGTATTTT. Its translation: CASSLDRGQGTDTQYF.

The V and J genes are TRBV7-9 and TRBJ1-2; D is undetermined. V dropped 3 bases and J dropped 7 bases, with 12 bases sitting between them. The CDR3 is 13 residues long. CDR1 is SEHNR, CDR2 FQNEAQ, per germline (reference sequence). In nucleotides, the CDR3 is TGTGCCAGCAGCTTCAGCTCATATAGTGGCTACACCTTC. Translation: CASSFSSYSGYTF.

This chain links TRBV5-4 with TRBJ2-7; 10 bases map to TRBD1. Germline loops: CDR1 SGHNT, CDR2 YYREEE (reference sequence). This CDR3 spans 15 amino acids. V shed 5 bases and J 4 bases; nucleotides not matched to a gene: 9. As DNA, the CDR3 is TGTGCCAGCAGTTTAAAAGGACAGGGGGGATACGAGCAGTACTTC. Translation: CASSLKGQGGYEQYF.

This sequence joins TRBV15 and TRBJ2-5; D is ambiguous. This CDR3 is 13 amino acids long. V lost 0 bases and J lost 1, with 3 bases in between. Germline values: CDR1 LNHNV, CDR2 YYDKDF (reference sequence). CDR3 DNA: TGTGCCACCAGCAGAGATATCCAAGAGACCCAGTACTTC. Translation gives CATSRDIQETQYF.

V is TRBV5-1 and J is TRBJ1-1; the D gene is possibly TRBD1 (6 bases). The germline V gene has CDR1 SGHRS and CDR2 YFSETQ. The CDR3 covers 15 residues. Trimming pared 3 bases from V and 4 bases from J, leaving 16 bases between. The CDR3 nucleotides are TGCGCCAGCAGCTCACAAACAGGGTCGGGCACTGAAGCTTTCTTT. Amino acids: CASSSQTGSGTEAFF.

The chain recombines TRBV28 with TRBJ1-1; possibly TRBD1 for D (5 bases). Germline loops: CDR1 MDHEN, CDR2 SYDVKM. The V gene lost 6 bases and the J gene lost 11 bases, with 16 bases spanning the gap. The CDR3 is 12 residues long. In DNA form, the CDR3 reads TGTGCCAGCAGCCGGGGGGAGGGGATGGCTTTCTTT. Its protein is CASSRGEGMAFF.

CDR3 sequence: CASTEQGSYNSPLHF. The CDR3 DNA reads TGTGCCAGCACCGAACAGGGCTCCTATAATTCACCCCTCCACTTT. The rearrangement joins TRBV5-4 to TRBJ1-6, with a tentative D call TRBD1 (6 bases). The V and J ends lost 6 bases and 0 bases respectively, with 10 bases between them. CDR3 length equals 15 residues. The germline CDR1 and CDR2 sequences are SGHNT and YYREEE (reference sequence).

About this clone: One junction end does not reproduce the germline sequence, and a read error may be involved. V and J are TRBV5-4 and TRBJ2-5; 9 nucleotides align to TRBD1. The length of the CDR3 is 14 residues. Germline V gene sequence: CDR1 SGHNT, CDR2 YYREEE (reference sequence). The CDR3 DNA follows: TGCGCCAGCAGCTGGACAGGGGCTCAAGAGACCCAGTACTTC. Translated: CASSWTGAQETQYF. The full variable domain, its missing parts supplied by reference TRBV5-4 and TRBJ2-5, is ETGVTQSPTHLIKTRGQQVTLRCSSQSGHNTVSWYQQALGQGPQFIFQYYREEENGRGNFPPRFSGLQFPNYSSELNVNALELDDSALYLCASSWTGAQETQYFGPGTRLLVL.

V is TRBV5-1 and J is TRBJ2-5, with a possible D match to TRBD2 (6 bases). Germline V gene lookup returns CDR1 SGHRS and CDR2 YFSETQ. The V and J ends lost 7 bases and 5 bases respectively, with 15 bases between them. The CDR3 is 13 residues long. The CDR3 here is CASSVWGVETQYF. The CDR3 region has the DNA TGCGCCAGCTCAGTATGGGGGGTTGAGACCCAGTACTTC.